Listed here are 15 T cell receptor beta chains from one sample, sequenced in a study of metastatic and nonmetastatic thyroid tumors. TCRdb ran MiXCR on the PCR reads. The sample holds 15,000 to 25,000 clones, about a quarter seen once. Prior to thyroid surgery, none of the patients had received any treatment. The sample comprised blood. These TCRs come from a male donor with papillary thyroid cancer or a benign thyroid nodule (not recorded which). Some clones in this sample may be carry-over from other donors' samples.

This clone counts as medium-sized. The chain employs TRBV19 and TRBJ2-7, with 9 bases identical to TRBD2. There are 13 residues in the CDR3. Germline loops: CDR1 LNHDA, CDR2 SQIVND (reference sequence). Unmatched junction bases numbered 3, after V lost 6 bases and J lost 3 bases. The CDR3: CASSRGGDYEQYF. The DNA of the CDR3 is TGTGCCAGTAGCCGCGGGGGGGACTACGAGCAGTACTTC.

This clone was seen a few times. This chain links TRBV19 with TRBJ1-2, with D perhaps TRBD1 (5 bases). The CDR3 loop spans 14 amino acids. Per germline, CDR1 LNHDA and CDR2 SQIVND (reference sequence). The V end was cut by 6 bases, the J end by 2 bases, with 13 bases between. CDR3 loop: CASRPTDVNYGYTF. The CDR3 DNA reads TGTGCCAGTAGGCCGACAGACGTAAACTATGGCTACACCTTC.

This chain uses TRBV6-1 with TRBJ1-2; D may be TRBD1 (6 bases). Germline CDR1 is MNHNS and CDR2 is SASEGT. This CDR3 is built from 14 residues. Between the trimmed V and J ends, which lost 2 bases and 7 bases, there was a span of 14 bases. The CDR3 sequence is CASSEIFMDSGYTF. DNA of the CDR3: TGTGCCAGCAGTGAAATTTTTATGGACAGTGGCTACACCTTC.

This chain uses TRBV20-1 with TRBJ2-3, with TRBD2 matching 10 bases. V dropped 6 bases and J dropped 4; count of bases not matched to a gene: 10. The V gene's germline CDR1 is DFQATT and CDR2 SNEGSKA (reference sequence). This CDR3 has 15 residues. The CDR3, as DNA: TGCAGTGCCTTATCAGCGGGAGGGATCCCAGATACGCAGTATTTT. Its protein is CSALSAGGIPDTQYF.

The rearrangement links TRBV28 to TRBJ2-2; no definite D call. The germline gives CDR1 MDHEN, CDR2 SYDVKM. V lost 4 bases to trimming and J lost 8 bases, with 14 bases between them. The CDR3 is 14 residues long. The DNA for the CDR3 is TGTGCCAGCAGTTACAACCCCGTAGGAGGGGAGCTGTTTTTT. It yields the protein CASSYNPVGGELFF. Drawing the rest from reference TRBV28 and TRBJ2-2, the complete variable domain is DVKVTQSSRYLVKRTGEKVFLECVQDMDHENMFWYRQDPGLGLRLIYFSYDVKMKEKGDIPEGYSVSREKKERFSLILESASTNQTSMYLCASSYNPVGGELFFGEGSRLTVL.

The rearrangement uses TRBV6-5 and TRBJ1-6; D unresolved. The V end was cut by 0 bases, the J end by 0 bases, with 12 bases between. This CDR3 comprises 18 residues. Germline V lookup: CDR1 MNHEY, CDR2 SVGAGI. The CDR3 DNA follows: TGTGCCAGCAGTTACTCGGCCCGCCGGAGCTCCTATAATTCACCCCTCCACTTT. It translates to CASSYSARRSSYNSPLHF.

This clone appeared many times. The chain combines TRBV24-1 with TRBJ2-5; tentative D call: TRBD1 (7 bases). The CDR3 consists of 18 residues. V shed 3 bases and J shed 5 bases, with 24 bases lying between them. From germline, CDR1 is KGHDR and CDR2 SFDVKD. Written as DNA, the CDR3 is TGTGCCACCAGTGATCCAGGGGGGCGACAGTGGAGCAGGGAGACCCAGTACTTC. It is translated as CATSDPGGRQWSRETQYF.

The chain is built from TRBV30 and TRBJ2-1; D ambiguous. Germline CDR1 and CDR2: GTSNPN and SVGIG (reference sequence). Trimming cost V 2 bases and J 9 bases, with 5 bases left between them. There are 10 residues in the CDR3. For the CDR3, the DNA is TGTGCCTGGAGTCGAGGTGAGCAGTTCTTC. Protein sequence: CAWSRGEQFF.

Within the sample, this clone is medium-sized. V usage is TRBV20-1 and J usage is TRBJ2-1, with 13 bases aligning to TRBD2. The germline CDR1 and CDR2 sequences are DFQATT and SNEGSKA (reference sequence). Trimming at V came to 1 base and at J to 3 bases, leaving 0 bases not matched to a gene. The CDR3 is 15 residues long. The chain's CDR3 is CSARGTSGSYNEQFF. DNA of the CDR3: TGCAGTGCTAGAGGGACTAGCGGGAGCTACAATGAGCAGTTCTTC.

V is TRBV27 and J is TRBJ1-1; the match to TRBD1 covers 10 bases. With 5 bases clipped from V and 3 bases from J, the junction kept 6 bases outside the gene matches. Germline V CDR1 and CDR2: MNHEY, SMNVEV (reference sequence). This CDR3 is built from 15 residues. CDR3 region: CASSPRTGGDTEAFF. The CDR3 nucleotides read TGTGCCAGCAGTCCAAGGACAGGGGGAGACACTGAAGCTTTCTTT.

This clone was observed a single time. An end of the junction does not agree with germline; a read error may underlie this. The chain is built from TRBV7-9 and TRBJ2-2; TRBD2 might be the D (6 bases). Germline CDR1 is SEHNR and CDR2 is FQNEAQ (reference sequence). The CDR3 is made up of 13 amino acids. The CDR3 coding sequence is TGTGCCAGCACCCTTGGTGTCAACGGGGAGGTGTTTTTT. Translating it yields CASTLGVNGEVFF.

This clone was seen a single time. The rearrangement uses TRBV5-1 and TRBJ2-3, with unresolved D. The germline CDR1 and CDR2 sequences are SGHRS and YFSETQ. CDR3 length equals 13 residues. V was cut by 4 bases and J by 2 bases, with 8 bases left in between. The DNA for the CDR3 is TGCGCCAGCAGCCTGACCGACACAGATACGCAGTATTTT. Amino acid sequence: CASSLTDTDTQYF. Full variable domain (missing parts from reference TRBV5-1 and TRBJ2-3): KAGVTQTPRYLIKTRGQQVTLSCSPISGHRSVSWYQQTPGQGLQFLFEYFSETQRNKGNFPGRFSGRQFSNSRSEMNVSTLELGDSALYLCASSLTDTDTQYFGPGTRLTVL.

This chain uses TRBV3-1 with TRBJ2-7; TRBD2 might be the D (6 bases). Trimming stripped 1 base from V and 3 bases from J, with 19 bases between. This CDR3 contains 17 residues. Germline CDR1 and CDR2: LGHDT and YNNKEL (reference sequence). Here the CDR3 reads CASSQARGGVRDYEQYF. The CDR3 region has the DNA TGTGCCAGCAGCCAAGCACGTGGAGGGGTGAGGGACTACGAGCAGTACTTC.

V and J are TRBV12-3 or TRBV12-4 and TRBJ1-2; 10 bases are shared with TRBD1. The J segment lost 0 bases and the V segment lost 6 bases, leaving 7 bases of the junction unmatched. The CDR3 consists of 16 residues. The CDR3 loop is CASSHDDRGPNYGYTF. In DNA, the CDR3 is TGTGCCAGCAGCCACGATGACAGGGGGCCTAACTATGGCTACACCTTC.

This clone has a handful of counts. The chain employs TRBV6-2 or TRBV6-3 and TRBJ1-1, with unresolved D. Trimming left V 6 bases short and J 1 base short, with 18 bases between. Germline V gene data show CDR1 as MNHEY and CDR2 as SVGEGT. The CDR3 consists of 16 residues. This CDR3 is CASSSGPGEWNTEAFF. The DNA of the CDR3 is TGTGCCAGCAGCTCCGGTCCCGGGGAGTGGAACACTGAAGCTTTCTTT.